This is a list of T cell receptor beta chains from one sample in a study of blood T cell repertoires in COVID-19. Clones were read by immunoSEQ multiplex PCR, and TCRdb kept only the in-frame ones, dropping some. The table includes 300,000 to 450,000 clones, 85% detected once. The sequencing sample was made of peripheral blood. These receptors came from a woman aged 18-29 years with acute or convalescent COVID-19. The CDR3 runs from the conserved cysteine through the conserved F or W. A D gene is named only where the DNA matches it firmly. Not every row has a clone size; where given, it reads once, few, many or a size class.

J gene | D gene | clone size | V gene | CDR3 protein | CDR3 DNA
TRBJ2-7 | TRBD1 | - | TRBV5-1 | CASSLGTGAREQYF | TGCGCCAGCAGCTTAGGGACAGGGGCGCGCGAGCAGTACTTC
TRBJ2-7 | TRBD1 | - | TRBV4-2 | CASSQVLGDRDLYEQYF | TGTGCCAGCAGCCAAGTCCTAGGAGACAGGGACCTCTACGAGCAGTACTTC
TRBJ1-6 | - | few | TRBV14 | CASSPWQGNSPLHF | TGTGCCAGCAGCCCGTGGCAGGGGAATTCACCCCTCCACTTT
TRBJ1-5 | - | - | TRBV6-5 | CASSYSKGDQPQHF | TGTGCCAGCAGTTACTCGAAAGGGGATCAGCCCCAGCATTTT
TRBJ2-5 | TRBD2 | - | TRBV2 | CASSGGLAGQETQYF | TGTGCCAGCAGTGGAGGACTAGCGGGCCAAGAGACCCAGTACTTC
TRBJ1-5 | - | - | TRBV28 | CASSLGANNQPQHF | TGTGCCAGCAGTTTAGGGGCGAACAATCAGCCCCAGCATTTT
TRBJ1-2 | TRBD1 | - | TRBV28 | CASSFLGQTLYGYTF | TGTGCCAGCAGTTTCCTGGGACAGACCCTTTATGGCTACACCTTC
TRBJ1-2 | - | - | TRBV19 | CASSRVNYGYTF | TGTGCCAGTAGTCGGGTTAACTATGGCTACACCTTC
TRBJ2-1 | - | - | TRBV6-6 | CASSYSPRGDEQFF | TGTGCCAGCAGTTATTCCCCGCGCGGGGATGAGCAGTTCTTC
TRBJ2-2 | - | once | TRBV29-1 | CSVGRGSDTGELFF | TGCAGCGTTGGGAGGGGTTCGGACACCGGGGAGCTGTTTTTT
TRBJ1-2 | - | - | TRBV7-9 | CASSVAAGYYGYTF | TGTGCCAGCAGCGTTGCGGCGGGATACTATGGCTACACCTTC
TRBJ2-7 | - | - | TRBV1 | CTSSQTPEDRDVKTHEQYF | TGCACCAGCAGCCAAACCCCCGAGGACAGGGATGTTAAAACCCACGAGCAGTACTTC
TRBJ1-5 | TRBD1 | - | TRBV19 | CASSKGDRDIYSNQPQHF | TGTGCCAGTAGTAAAGGGGACAGGGATATTTATAGCAATCAGCCCCAGCATTTT
TRBJ2-1 | - | once | TRBV7-8 | CASSPLRGHEQFF | TGTGCCAGCAGTCCGTTAAGGGGCCATGAGCAGTTCTTC
TRBJ2-5 | - | - | TRBV7-2 | CASSLSTGEYQETQYF | TGTGCCAGCAGCTTATCGACAGGAGAGTATCAAGAGACCCAGTACTTC
TRBJ1-2 | TRBD1 | - | TRBV28 | CASRNPGQGNYGYTF | TGTGCCAGCAGAAACCCGGGACAGGGTAACTATGGCTACACCTTC
TRBJ1-3 | - | few | TRBV15 | CATSWGQLLGNTIYF | TGTGCCACCAGTTGGGGCCAGTTACTCGGAAACACCATATATTTT
TRBJ1-1 | - | - | TRBV5-1 | CASSLVPSQGNTEAFF | TGCGCCAGCAGCTTGGTCCCTTCACAGGGGAACACTGAAGCTTTCTTT
TRBJ2-3 | TRBD1 | - | TRBV28 | CASSRGGQGTDTQYF | TGTGCCAGCAGTCGAGGGGGACAGGGAACAGATACGCAGTATTTT
TRBJ1-2 | - | - | TRBV5-8 | CASSLFQGTNYGYTF | TGTGCCAGCAGCTTGTTCCAGGGTACTAACTATGGCTACACCTTC
TRBJ1-1 | - | few | TRBV5-1 | CASSLVGGDTEAFF | TGCGCCAGCAGCTTGGTGGGGGGTGATACTGAAGCTTTCTTT
TRBJ1-1 | - | - | TRBV9 | CASSGRVNTEAFF | TGTGCCAGCAGCGGCAGGGTGAACACTGAAGCTTTCTTT
TRBJ2-3 | - | - | TRBV5-4 | CASSHEGSADTQYF | TGTGCCAGCAGCCATGAGGGATCCGCAGATACGCAGTATTTT
TRBJ1-1 | - | - | TRBV5-5 | CASSLEDLRQAHTEAFF | TGTGCCAGCAGCTTGGAGGATCTCCGGCAGGCCCACACTGAAGCTTTCTTT